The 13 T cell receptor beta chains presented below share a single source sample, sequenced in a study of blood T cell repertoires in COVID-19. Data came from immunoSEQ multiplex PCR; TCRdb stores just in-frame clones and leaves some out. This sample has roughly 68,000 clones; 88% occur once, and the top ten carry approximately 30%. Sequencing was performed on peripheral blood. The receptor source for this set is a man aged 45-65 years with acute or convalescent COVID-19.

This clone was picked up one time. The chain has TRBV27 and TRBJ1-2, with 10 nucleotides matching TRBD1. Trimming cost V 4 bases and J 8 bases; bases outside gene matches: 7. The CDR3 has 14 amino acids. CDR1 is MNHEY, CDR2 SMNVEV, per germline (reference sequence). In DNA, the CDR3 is TGTGCCAGCAGTTCCTCGGGACAGGGGAAGGGCTACACCTTC. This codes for CASSSSGQGKGYTF.

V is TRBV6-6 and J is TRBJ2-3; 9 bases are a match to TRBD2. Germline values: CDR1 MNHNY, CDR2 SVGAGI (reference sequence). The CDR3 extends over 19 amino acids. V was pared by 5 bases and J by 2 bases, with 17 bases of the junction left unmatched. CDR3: CASSPSPGLATRDTDTQYF. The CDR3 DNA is TGTGCCAGCAGTCCGTCGCCGGGACTAGCTACGCGAGACACAGATACGCAGTATTTT.

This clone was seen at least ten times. The CDR3 region is CASSEVRTGDLGTEAFF. In DNA form, the CDR3 reads TGCGCCAGCAGCGAAGTTAGGACAGGGGACTTGGGCACTGAAGCTTTCTTT. The chain carries TRBV5-1 and TRBJ1-1; 9 bases fit TRBD1. The CDR3 is 17 residues long. Germline assignment: CDR1 SGHRS and CDR2 YFSETQ. V gave up 4 bases and J gave up 4 bases; unmatched junction bases: 14.

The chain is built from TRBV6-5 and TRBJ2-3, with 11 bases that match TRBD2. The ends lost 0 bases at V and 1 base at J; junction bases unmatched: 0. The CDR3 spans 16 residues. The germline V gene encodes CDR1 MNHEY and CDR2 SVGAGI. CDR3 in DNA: TGTGCCAGCAGTTACTCGACTAGCGGGGGCACAGATACGCAGTATTTT. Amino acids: CASSYSTSGGTDTQYF.

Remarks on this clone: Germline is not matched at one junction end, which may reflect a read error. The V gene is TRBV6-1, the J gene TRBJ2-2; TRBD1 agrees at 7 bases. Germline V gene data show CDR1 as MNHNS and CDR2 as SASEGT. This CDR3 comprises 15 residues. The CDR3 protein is CASSEETGLTAELFF. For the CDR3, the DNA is TGTGCCAGCAGTGAAGAGACAGGGCTCACCGCGGAGCTGTTTTTT.

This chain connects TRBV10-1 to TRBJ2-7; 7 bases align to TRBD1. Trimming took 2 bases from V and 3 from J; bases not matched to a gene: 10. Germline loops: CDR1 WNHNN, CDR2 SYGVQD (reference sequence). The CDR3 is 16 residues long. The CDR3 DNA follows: TGCGCCAGCAGTGAGACCCACGACAGGGAGTTCTACGAGCAGTACTTC. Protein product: CASSETHDREFYEQYF.

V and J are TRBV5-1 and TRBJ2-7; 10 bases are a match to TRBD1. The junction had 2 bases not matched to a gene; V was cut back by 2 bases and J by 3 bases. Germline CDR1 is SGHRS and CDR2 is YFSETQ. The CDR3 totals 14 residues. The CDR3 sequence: CASSFRDRGYEQYF. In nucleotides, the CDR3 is TGCGCCAGCAGCTTCCGGGACAGGGGCTACGAGCAGTACTTC. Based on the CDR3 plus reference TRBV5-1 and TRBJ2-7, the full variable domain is KAGVTQTPRYLIKTRGQQVTLSCSPISGHRSVSWYQQTPGQGLQFLFEYFSETQRNKGNFPGRFSGRQFSNSRSEMNVSTLELGDSALYLCASSFRDRGYEQYFGPGTRLTVT.

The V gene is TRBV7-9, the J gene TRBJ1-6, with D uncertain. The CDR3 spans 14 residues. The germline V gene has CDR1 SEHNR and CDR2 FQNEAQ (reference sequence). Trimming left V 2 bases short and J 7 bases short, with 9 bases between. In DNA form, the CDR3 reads TGTGCCAGCAGCTTACGAGGAGACAATTCACCCCTCCACTTT. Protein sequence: CASSLRGDNSPLHF. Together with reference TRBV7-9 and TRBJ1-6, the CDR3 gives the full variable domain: DTGVSQNPRHKITKRGQNVTFRCDPISEHNRLYWYRQTLGQGPEFLTYFQNEAQLEKSRLLSDRFSAERPKGSFSTLEIQRTEQGDSAMYLCASSLRGDNSPLHFGNGTRLTVT.

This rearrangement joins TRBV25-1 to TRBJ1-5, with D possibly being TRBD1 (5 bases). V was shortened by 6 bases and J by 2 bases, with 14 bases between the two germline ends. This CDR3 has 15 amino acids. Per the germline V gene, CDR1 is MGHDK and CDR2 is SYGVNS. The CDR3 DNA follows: TGTGCCAGCAGCTCCCCGGGGGGGGGCAATCAGCCCCAGCATTTT. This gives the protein CASSSPGGGNQPQHF.

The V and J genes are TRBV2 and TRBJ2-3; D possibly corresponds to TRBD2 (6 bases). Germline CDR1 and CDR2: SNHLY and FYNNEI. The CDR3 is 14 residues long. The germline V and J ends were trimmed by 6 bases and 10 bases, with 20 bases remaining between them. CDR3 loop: CASRYSGKSGSQYF. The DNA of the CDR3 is TGTGCCAGCAGATATAGCGGTAAAAGCGGTTCGCAGTATTTT.

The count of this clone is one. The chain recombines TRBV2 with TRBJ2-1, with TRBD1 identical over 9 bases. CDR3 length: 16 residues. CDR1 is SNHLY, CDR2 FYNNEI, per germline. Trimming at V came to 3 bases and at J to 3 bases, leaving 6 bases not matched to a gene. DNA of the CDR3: TGTGCCAGCAGTGACCATACAGGGGGCTTCTACAATGAGCAGTTCTTC. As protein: CASSDHTGGFYNEQFF.

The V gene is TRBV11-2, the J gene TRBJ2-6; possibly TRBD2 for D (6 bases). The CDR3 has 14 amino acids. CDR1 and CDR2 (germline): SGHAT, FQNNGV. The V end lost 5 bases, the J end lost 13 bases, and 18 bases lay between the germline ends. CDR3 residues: CASSPAGTGRVLTF. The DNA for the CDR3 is TGTGCCAGCAGCCCAGCAGGGACGGGGAGGGTCCTGACTTTC.

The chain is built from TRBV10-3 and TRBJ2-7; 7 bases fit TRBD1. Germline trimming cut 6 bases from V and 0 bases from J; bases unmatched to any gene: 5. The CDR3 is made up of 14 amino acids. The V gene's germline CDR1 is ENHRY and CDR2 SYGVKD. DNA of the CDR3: TGTGCCATCAGCCCCCGGGACAGCTCCTACGAGCAGTACTTC. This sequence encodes CAISPRDSSYEQYF.